Below, one T cell receptor (beta chain) is given with its context. Its antigen remains unknown. The germline V gene encodes CDR1 SGHRS and CDR2 YFSETQ. The CDR3 totals 18 residues. V shed 0 bases and J 8 bases; nucleotides not matched to a gene: 17. For TCRbeta, the library was prepared with unique molecular identifiers. TCRdb re-analysed the PCR reads in MiXCR, keeping a single row per CDR3 protein. The sample contains some 150,000 distinct CDR3 sequences, about 9% of which appear only once. This entry comes from a study of T-cell reconstitution after alpha-beta-depleted transplantation in children. The study, taken as a whole, reports: T-cell counts and diversity at one year post-transplant came mainly from newly produced T cells. Surviving recipient cells, namely T cells and thymic progenitors, were the source of high day-60 TCRbeta diversity in some patients.

The chain has TRBV5-1 and TRBJ2-1; TRBD2 aligns across 7 bases. Sample: PBMCs, mostly from graft donor cells, taken 180 days after TCRalphabeta/CD19-depleted stem cell transplant. The TCR sequence derives from a female patient aged 2-15 years who had a stem cell transplant for congenital amegakaryocytic thrombocytopenia, so the T cells may come from the graft donor. The CDR3 sequence is CASSLAGWGGSCMDEQFF. The CDR3 region has the DNA TGCGCCAGCAGCTTGGCGGGGTGGGGCGGGAGTTGTATGGATGAGCAGTTCTTC. The entire variable domain, with the rest obtained from reference TRBV5-1 and TRBJ2-1, is as follows: KAGVTQTPRYLIKTRGQQVTLSCSPISGHRSVSWYQQTPGQGLQFLFEYFSETQRNKGNFPGRFSGRQFSNSRSEMNVSTLELGDSALYLCASSLAGWGGSCMDEQFFGPGTRLTVL.